The entry below gives a single T cell receptor (beta chain) sequence along with its context. Antigen specificity is unknown. Unique molecular identifiers were linked by the library to individual cDNA molecules. Authors' methods: Sample-level TCR yields exhibited a median of about 91,000, with a range of 23,224 to 690,600. TCRdb called the RACE reads again in MiXCR, with one record for every CDR3 protein. TCRdb's processing, not the study's, gives the V and J calls here. The repertoire holds 75,000 to 100,000 distinct CDR3 sequences, with approximately 9% as singletons. This record belongs to a study of human T cells and chemical hapten exposure. Study-wide background: Per-sample TCR yields varied mainly from small pooled library volume differences.

Study conclusions and caveats: Counts of TCRs above 1 in 1000 frequency stayed unchanged with DPC sensitization.

CDR1 and CDR2 (germline): DFQATT, SNEGSKA (reference sequence). The V gene lost 6 bases and the J gene lost 3 bases, with 8 bases spanning the gap. CDR3 length: 11 amino acids. Stated time point: healthy volunteer bleed at 2 weeks. It was unfractionated whole blood from which total RNA was extracted. What was sequenced was whole blood. This chain links TRBV20-1 with TRBJ1-2, with unresolved D. The source of this sequence is a female donor in good health. Some clones in this sample may be carry-over from other donors' samples. The CDR3 DNA reads TGCAGTGCAAGTTCTGACTATGGCTACACCTTC. It is translated as CSASSDYGYTF.